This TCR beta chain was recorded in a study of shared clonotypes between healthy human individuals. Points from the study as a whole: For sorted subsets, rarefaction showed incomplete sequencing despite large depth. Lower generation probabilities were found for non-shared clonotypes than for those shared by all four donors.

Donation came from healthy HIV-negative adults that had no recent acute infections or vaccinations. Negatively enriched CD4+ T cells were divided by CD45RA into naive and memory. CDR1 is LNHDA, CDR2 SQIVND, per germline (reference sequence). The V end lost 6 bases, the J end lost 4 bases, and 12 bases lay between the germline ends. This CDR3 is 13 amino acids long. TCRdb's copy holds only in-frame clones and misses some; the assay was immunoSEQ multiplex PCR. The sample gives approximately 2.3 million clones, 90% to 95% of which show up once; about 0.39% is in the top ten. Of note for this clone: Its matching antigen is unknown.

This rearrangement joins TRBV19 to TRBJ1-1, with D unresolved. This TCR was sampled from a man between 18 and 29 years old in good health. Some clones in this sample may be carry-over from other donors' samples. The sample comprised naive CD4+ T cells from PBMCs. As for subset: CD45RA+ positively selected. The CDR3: CASRKQGSTEAFF. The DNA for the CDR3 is TGTGCCAGTAGAAAACAAGGGTCCACTGAAGCTTTCTTT.